The rows below give T cell receptor beta chains drawn from one sample of a study of T cell changes during pregnancy in multiple sclerosis. The repertoire was sequenced with immunoSEQ multiplex PCR; TCRdb's copy has only in-frame clones and lacks some. The sample has 100,000 or so clones; 90% are singletons. The sequenced sample was peripheral blood, obtained in the second trimester of pregnancy. Receptors were obtained from a female donor in good health, enrolled as a control in a pregnancy study. CDR3s include the opening cysteine and the closing phenylalanine or tryptophan. Fields, in order: D gene, CDR3 length, clone size, J gene, V gene, CDR3 DNA, CDR3 protein. D genes are given only for firm matches. A clone size is listed for some rows: how often the clone was seen (once, few, many), or a class if it is expanded.

NA,13,once,TRBJ1-1,TRBV2,TGTGCCACATCCCCGGGGGACTACACTGAAGCTTTCTTT,CATSPGDYTEAFF
NA,15,NA,TRBJ2-3,TRBV9,TGTGCCAGCAGCGTAGATCCTCTTTCGGGGAATACGCAGTATTTT,CASSVDPLSGNTQYF
NA,15,NA,TRBJ1-5,TRBV27,TGTGCCAGCAGTACTCTCGACAGTAGCAATCAGCCCCAGCATTTT,CASSTLDSSNQPQHF
TRBD2,15,NA,TRBJ2-7,TRBV7-6,TGTGCCAGCAGCCCCGGGACTAGCGGCCTTTACGAGCAGTACTTC,CASSPGTSGLYEQYF
TRBD1,16,NA,TRBJ2-1,TRBV7-2,TGTGCCAGCAGCTTCGCCGGGACAGGGGGCTACAATGAGCAGTTCTTC,CASSFAGTGGYNEQFF
NA,12,NA,TRBJ2-7,TRBV28,TGTGCCACCCTCACTCTCGGGTACGAGCAGTACTTC,CATLTLGYEQYF
NA,17,NA,TRBJ2-7,TRBV19,TGTGCCAGTAGTATATTGGCCGCTGGGGGCCCCCCCTACGAGCAGTACTTC,CASSILAAGGPPYEQYF
NA,12,NA,TRBJ2-5,TRBV11-2,TGTGCCAGCAGCCCGTCCCAAGAGACCCAGTACTTC,CASSPSQETQYF
TRBD2,16,NA,TRBJ2-1,TRBV7-8,TGTGCCAGCAGCTTAGGATGGGAGGGCCCCTACAATGAGCAGTTCTTC,CASSLGWEGPYNEQFF
TRBD1,15,NA,TRBJ1-4,TRBV4-3,TGCGCCAGCAGCCCGGGAGGGGGCGGGAGTGAAAAACTGTTTTTT,CASSPGGGGSEKLFF
TRBD1,14,NA,TRBJ1-6,TRBV6-5,TGTGCCAGCAGCTTGACAGGGGATGATTCACCCCTCCACTTT,CASSLTGDDSPLHF
TRBD1,15,NA,TRBJ1-1,TRBV7-9,TGTGCCAGCAGCCGCAGCGCAGGGGGCTACGCTGAAGCTTTCTTT,CASSRSAGGYAEAFF
TRBD1,14,few,TRBJ1-4,TRBV7-9,TGTGCCAGCAGCCAGGGACAGGAAAATGAAAAACTGTTTTTT,CASSQGQENEKLFF
TRBD1,16,NA,TRBJ1-3,TRBV19,TGTGCCAGTAGTGGGGACCACACAGGGGCTGGAAACACCATATATTTT,CASSGDHTGAGNTIYF
TRBD1,16,NA,TRBJ2-3,TRBV5-1,TGCGCCAGCAGCTTGGGCCTCGACAGGGTGGGAGATACGCAGTATTTT,CASSLGLDRVGDTQYF